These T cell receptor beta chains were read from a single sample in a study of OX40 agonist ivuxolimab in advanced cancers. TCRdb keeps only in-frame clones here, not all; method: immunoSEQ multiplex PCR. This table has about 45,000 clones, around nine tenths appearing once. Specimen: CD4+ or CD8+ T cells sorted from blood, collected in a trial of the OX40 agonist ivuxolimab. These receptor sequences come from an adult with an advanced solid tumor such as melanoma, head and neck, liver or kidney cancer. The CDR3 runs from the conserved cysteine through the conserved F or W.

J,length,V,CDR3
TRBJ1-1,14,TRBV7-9,CASSGRGLNTEAFF
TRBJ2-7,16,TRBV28,CASSSPKRVYSYEQYF
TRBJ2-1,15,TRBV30,CAWSDLAGSYNEQFF
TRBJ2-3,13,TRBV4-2,CASSPHLRDTQYF
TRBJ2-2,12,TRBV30,CAWSRRTGELFF
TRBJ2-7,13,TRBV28,CASSTDSPYEQYF
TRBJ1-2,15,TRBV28,CASSPQVRVGYGYTF
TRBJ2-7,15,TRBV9,CASSVGLAELYEQYF
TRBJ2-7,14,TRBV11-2,CASSLGTSGYEQYF
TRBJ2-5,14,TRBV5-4,CASSSQGAGETQYF
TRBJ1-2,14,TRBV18,CASSPGLGSYGYTF
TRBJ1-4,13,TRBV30,CAWTGQGGEKLFF
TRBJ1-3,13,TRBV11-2,CASSLSSGNTIYF
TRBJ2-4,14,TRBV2,CASSEDRIKNIQYF